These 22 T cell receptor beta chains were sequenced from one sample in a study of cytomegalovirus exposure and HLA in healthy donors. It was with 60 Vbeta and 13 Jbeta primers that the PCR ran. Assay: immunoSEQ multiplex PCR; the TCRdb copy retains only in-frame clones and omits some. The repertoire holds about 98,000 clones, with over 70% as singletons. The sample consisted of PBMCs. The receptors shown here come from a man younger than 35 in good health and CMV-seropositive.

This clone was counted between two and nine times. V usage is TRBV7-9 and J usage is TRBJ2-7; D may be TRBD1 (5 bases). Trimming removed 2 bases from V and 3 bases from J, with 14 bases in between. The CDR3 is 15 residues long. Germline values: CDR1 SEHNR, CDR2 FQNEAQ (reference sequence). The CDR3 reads CASSLSTDRGYEQYF. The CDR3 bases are TGTGCCAGCAGCTTATCCACCGACAGAGGCTACGAGCAGTACTTC. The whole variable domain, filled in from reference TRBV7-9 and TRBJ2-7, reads DTGVSQNPRHKITKRGQNVTFRCDPISEHNRLYWYRQTLGQGPEFLTYFQNEAQLEKSRLLSDRFSAERPKGSFSTLEIQRTEQGDSAMYLCASSLSTDRGYEQYFGPGTRLTVT.

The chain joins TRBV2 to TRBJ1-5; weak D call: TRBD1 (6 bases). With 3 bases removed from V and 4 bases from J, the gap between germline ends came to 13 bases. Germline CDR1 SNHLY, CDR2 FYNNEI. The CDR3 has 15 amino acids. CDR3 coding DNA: TGTGCCAGCAGTGAGGGGGCGAGTGCGAATCAGCCCCAGCATTTT. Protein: CASSEGASANQPQHF.

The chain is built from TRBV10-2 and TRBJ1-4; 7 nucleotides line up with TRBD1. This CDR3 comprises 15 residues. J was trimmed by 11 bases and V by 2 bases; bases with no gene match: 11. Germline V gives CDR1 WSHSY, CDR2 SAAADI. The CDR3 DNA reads TGCGCCAGCAGTGAGCCGGGACAGACGAGGGGGAAACTGTTTTTT. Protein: CASSEPGQTRGKLFF.

The CDR3 is CASRPYFGRGGHSPQHF. The CDR3 DNA is TGTGCAAGTCGCCCTTATTTCGGCAGGGGCGGCCATAGTCCCCAGCATTTT. V usage is TRBV12-2 and J usage is TRBJ1-5; TRBD1 is the table's D call, not checked against the DNA. TRBV12-2 is designated a pseudogene. This CDR3 region has 17 residues.

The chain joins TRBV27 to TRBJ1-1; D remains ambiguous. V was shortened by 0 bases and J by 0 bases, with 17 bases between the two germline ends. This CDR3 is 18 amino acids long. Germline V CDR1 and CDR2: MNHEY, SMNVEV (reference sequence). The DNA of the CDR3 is TGTGCCAGCAGTTTATCGTGGCAGGTATTTAGAATGAACACTGAAGCTTTCTTT. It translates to CASSLSWQVFRMNTEAFF.

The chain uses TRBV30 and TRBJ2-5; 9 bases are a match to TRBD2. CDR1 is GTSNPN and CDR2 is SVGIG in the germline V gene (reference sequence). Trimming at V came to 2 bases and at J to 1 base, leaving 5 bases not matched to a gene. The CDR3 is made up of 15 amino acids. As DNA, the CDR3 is TGTGCCTGGAGTATTAGCGGGGGTCCCCAAGAGACCCAGTACTTC. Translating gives CAWSISGGPQETQYF.

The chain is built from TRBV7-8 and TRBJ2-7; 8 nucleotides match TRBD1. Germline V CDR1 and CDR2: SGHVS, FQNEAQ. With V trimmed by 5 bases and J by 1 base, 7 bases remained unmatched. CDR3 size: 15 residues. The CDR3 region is CASSPRTGNSYEQYF. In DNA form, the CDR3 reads TGTGCCAGCAGCCCGAGGACAGGGAATTCCTACGAGCAGTACTTC.

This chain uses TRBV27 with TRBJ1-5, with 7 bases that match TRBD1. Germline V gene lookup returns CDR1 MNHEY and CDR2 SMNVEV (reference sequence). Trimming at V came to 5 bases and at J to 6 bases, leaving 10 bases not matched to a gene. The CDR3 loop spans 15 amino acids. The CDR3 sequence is CASSLRQGEGQPQHF. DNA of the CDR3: TGTGCCAGCAGTCTAAGACAGGGTGAGGGTCAGCCCCAGCATTTT.

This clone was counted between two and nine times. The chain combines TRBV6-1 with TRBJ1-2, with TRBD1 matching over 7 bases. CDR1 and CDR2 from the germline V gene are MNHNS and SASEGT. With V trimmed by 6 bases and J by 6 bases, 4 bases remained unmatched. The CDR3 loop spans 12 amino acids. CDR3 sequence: CASRADRDGYTF. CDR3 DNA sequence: TGTGCCAGCAGGGCCGACAGGGATGGCTACACCTTC.

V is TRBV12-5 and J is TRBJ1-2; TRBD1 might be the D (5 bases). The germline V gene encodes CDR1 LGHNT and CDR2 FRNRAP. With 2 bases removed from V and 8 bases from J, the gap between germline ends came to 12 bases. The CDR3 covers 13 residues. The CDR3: CASGLMTARGYTF. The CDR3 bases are TGTGCTAGTGGTTTGATGACAGCGCGGGGCTACACCTTC.

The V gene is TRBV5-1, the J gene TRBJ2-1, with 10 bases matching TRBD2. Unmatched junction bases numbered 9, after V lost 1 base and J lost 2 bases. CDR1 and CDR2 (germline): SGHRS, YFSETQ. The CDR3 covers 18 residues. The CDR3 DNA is TGCGCCAGCAGCTTGCTGACTAGCGGGCGGCGAGCCTACAATGAGCAGTTCTTC. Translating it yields CASSLLTSGRRAYNEQFF.

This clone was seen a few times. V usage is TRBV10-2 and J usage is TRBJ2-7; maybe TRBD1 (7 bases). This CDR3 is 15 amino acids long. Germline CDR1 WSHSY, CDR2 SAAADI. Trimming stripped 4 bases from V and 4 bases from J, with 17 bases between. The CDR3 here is CASSAAGTDPYEQYF. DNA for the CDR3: TGCGCCAGCAGTGCCGCGGGGACAGATCCTTACGAGCAGTACTTC.

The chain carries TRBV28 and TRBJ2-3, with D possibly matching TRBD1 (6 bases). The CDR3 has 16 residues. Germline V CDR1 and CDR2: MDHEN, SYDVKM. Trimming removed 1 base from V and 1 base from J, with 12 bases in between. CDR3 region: CASSLFGGMGTDTQYF. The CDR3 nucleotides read TGTGCCAGCAGTTTATTTGGGGGCATGGGCACAGATACGCAGTATTTT.

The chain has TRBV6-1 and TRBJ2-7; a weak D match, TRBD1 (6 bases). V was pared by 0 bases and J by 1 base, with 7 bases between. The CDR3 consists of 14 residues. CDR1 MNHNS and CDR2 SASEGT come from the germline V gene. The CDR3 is CASSEAGTSYEQYF. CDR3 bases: TGTGCCAGCAGTGAAGCCGGGACATCCTACGAGCAGTACTTC.

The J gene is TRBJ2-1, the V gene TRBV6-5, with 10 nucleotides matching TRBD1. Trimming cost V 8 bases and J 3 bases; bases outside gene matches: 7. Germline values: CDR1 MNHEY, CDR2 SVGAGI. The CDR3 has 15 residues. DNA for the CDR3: TGTGCCAGCGGCCGACAGGGGGCAAACTACAATGAGCAGTTCTTC. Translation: CASGRQGANYNEQFF.

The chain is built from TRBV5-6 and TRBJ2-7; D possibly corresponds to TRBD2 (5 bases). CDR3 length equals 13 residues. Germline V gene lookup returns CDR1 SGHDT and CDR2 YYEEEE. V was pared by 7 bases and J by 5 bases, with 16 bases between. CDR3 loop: CASHEGSINEQYF. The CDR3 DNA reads TGTGCCAGCCATGAGGGATCGATCAACGAGCAGTACTTC.

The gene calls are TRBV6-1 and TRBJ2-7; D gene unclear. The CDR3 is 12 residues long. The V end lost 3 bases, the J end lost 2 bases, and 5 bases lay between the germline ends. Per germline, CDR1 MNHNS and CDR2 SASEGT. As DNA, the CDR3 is TGTGCCAGCAGTGAGGCACCCTACGAGCAGTACTTC. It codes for CASSEAPYEQYF.

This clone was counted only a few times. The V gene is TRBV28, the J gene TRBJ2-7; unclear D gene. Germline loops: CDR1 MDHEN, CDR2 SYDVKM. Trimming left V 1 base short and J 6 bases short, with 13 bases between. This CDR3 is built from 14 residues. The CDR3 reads CASSLFQASSEQYF. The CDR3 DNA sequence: TGTGCCAGCAGTTTATTTCAGGCTTCTTCCGAGCAGTACTTC.

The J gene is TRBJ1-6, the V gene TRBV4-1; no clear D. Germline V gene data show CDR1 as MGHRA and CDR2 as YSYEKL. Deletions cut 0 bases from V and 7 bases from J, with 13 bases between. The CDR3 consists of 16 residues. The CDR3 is CASSQDGLGSNSPLHF. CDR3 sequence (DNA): TGCGCCAGCAGCCAAGATGGGTTAGGTAGCAATTCACCCCTCCACTTT.

The DNA for the CDR3 is TGTGCCAGCAGGGGGACAGGGGGGAATTATGGCTACACCTTC. The encoded protein is CASRGTGGNYGYTF. V and J are TRBV27 and TRBJ1-2; 11 nucleotides match TRBD1. V gave up 6 bases and J gave up 5 bases; unmatched junction bases: 5. This CDR3 is built from 14 residues. CDR1 and CDR2 (germline): MNHEY, SMNVEV (reference sequence).

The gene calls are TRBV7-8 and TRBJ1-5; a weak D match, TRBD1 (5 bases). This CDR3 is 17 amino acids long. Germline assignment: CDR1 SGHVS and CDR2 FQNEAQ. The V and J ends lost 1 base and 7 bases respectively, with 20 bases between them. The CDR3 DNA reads TGTGCCAGCAGCTTAGGGCCCCTGAGGGCCGGGGGGCAGCCCCAGCATTTT. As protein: CASSLGPLRAGGQPQHF.

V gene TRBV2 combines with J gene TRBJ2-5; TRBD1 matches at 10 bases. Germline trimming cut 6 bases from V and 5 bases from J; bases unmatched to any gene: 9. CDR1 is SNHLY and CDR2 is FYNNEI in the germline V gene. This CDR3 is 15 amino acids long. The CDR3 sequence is CASSRPTGGRETQYF. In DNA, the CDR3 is TGTGCCAGCAGCCGCCCGACAGGGGGCAGGGAGACCCAGTACTTC.